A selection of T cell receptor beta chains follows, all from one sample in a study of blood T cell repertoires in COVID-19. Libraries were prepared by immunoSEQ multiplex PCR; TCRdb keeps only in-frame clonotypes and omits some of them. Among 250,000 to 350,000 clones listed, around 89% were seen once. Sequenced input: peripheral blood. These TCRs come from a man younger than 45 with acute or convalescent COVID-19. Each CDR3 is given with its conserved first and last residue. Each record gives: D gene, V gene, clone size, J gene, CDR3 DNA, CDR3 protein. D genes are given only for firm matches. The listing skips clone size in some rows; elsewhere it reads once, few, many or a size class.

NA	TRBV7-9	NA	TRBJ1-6	TGTGCCAGCAGCTTTGACAGTCAAACCCTCCACTTT	CASSFDSQTLHF
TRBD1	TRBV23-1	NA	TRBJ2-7	TGCGCCAGCAGTCAGGGAAGAGACAGGGAGTCCCCCCTCTCCTACGAGCAGTACTTC	CASSQGRDRESPLSYEQYF
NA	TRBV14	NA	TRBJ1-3	TGTGCCAGCAGCCCCCGCTCAGGGTGGGGTGGAAACACCATATATTTT	CASSPRSGWGGNTIYF
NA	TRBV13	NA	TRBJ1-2	TGTGCCAGCAGCTTAGGCCTTTATGGCTACACCTTC	CASSLGLYGYTF
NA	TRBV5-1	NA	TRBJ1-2	TGCGCCAGCAGCTTGGGAACAGCTTACTATGGCTACACCTTC	CASSLGTAYYGYTF
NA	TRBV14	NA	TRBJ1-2	TGTGCCAGCAGCCAACAGGGGCCCTATGGCTACACCTTC	CASSQQGPYGYTF
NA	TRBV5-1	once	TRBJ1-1	TGCGCCAGCAGCTTGAGGGAGTCATACACTGAAGCTTTCTTT	CASSLRESYTEAFF
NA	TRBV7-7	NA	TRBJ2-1	TGTGCTAGCAGCCCAGAGGAGGGGGGGTACAATGAGCAGTTCTTC	CASSPEEGGYNEQFF
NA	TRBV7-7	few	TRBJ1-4	TGTGCTAGCAGCTCCTCGTGGGGGGGAAATGAAAAACTGTTTTTT	CASSSSWGGNEKLFF
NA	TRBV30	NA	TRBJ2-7	TGTGCCTGGAGTCGCGGGACAGTCTCCTACGAGCAGTACTTC	CAWSRGTVSYEQYF
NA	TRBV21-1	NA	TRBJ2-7	TGTGTTAGGAGCGGCACCTACGAGCAGTACTTC	CVRSGTYEQYF
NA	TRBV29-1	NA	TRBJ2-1	TGCAGCGTAGCTGGGGCAGGATATTCCGATGAGCAGTTCTTC	CSVAGAGYSDEQFF
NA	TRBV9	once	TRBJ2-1	TGTGCCAGCAGCGTAGTGGACAGAAATGAGCAGTTCTTC	CASSVVDRNEQFF
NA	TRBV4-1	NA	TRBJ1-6	TGCGCCAGCAGCAGGGGGGAGGGTCTAAATTCACCCCTCCACTTT	CASSRGEGLNSPLHF
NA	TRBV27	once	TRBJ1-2	TGTGCCAGCACCCCCGGGAGTTCCTATGGCTACACCTTC	CASTPGSSYGYTF
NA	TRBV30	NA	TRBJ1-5	TGTGCCTGGGCCACGGGGTTACCAGATCAGCCCCAGCATTTT	CAWATGLPDQPQHF
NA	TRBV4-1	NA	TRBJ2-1	TGCGCCAGCAGCCCCTATCCGGGGGAGCAGTTCTTC	CASSPYPGEQFF
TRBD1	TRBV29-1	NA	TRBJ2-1	TGCAGAACAGACAGGGGAAACGACAATGAGCAGTTCTTC	CRTDRGNDNEQFF
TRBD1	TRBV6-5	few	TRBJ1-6	TGTGCCAGCATATCGGGACAGGCTAATTCACCCCTCCACTTT	CASISGQANSPLHF
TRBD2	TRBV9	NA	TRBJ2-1	TGTGCCAGCAGCCCCGATCCCCTTTTAGCGGGAGTCTACAATGAGCAGTTCTTC	CASSPDPLLAGVYNEQFF
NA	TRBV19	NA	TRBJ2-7	TGTGCCAGTAGTACCACCGGGACAACCACCTACGAGCAGTACTTC	CASSTTGTTTYEQYF
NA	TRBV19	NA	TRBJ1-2	TGTGCCAGTAGTAAAGGGGGAGGCTACACCTTC	CASSKGGGYTF
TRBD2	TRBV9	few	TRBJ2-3	TGTGCCAGCAGCGTATCCTGGACTAGCGGTAGCACAGATACGCAGTATTTT	CASSVSWTSGSTDTQYF
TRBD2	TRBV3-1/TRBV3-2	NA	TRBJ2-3	TGTGCCAGCACTCGGGGGGGCCCGGGTTTAGATACGCAGTATTTT	CASTRGGPGLDTQYF
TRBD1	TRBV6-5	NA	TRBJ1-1	TGTGCCAGCAGGCGACAGGGCTCGAACACTGAAGCTTTCTTT	CASRRQGSNTEAFF
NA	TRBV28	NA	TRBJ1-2	TGTGCCAGCAGTTTAACAGAAAACTATGGCTACACCTTC	CASSLTENYGYTF
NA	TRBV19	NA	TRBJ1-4	TGTGCCAGTAGTATGGCGGGCAGGTCTGGTGAAAAACTGTTTTTT	CASSMAGRSGEKLFF
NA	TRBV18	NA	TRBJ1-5	TGTGCCAGCTCACCTTTCAACGGGGTATTAAGTCAGCCCCAGCATTTT	CASSPFNGVLSQPQHF
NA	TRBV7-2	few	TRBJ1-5	TGTGCCAGCAGCCGGGACTTGGGGGGCAATCAGCCCCAGCATTTT	CASSRDLGGNQPQHF
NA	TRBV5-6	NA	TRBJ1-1	TGTGCCAGCAGCTTGGAGAGGAACACTGAAGCTTTCTTT	CASSLERNTEAFF
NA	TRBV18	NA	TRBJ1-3	TGTGCCAGCTCACCACCTATGAGCCACTCTGGAAACACCATATATTTT	CASSPPMSHSGNTIYF
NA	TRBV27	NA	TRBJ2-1	TGTGCCAGCAGGGATGATCTTGGGGGCCGCCAGTTCTTC	CASRDDLGGRQFF
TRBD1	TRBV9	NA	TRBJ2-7	TGTGCCAGCAGCGACACCGACAGGGGGCGGCCCTACGAGCAGTACTTC	CASSDTDRGRPYEQYF
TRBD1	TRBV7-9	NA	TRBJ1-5	TGTGCCAGCAGCCTAGACAGGGTTCAGCCCCAGCATTTT	CASSLDRVQPQHF
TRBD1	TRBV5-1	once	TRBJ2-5	TGCGCCAGCAGCTTGGGCATAACCCACGGACAGGGTCGTGAGACCCAGTACTTC	CASSLGITHGQGRETQYF
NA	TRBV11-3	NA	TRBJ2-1	TGTGCCAGCAGCTTGGATGGGACACTTGGAATCAATGAGCAGTTCTTC	CASSLDGTLGINEQFF
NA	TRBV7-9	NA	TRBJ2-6	TGTGCCAGCACGGCGGAGTTAGCACTCCACTCTGGGGCCAACGTCCTGACTTTC	CASTAELALHSGANVLTF
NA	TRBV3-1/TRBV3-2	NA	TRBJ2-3	TGTGCCAGCAGCCAAGATATCTTCAGGGGTCGAGGTACGCAGTATTTT	CASSQDIFRGRGTQYF
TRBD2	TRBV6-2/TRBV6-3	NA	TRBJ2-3	TGTGCCAGCAGTTTCCCACTAGCGGGCACTATAATTTCAGATACGCAGTATTTT	CASSFPLAGTIISDTQYF
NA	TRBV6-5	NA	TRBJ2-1	TGTGCCAGCAGGCGGGACAGACCTCGCGATGAGCAGTTCTTC	CASRRDRPRDEQFF
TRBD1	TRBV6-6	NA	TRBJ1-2	TGTGCCAGCACTGGGACAGGGAAGCGTTCTAACGGCTACACCTTC	CASTGTGKRSNGYTF
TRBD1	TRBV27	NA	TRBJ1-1	TGTGCCAGCAGCCTCACAGGGGTCACTGAAGCTTTCTTT	CASSLTGVTEAFF
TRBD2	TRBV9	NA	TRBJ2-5	TGTGCCAGCAGCCCGGGGACTAGAGGGGGTGAGACCCAGTACTTC	CASSPGTRGGETQYF
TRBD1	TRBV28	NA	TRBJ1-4	TGTGCCAGCAGAAAAACGCCGGGGACAGCAACTAATGAAAAACTGTTTTTT	CASRKTPGTATNEKLFF
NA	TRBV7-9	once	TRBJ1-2	TGTGCCAGCAGCACACCGGGACTTGATGGCTACACCTTC	CASSTPGLDGYTF